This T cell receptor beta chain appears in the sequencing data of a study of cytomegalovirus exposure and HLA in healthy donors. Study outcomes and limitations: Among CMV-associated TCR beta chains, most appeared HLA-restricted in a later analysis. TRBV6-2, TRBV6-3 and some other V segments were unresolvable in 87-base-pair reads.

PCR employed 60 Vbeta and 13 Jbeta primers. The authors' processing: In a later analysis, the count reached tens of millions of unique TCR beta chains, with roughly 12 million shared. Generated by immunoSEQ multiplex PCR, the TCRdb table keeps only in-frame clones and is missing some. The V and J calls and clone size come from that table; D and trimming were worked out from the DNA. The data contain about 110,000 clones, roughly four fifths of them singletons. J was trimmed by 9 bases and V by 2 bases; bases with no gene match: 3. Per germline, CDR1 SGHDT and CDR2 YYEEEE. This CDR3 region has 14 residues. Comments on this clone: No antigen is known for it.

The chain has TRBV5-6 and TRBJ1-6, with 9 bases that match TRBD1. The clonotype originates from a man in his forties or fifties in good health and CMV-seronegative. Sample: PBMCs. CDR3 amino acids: CASSFRTGVSPLHF. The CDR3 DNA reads TGTGCCAGCAGCTTTAGGACAGGGGTTTCACCCCTCCACTTT. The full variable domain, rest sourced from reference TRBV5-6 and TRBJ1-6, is DAGVTQSPTHLIKTRGQQVTLRCSPKSGHDTVSWYQQALGQGPQFIFQYYEEEERQRGNFPDRFSGHQFPNYSSELNVNALLLGDSALYLCASSFRTGVSPLHFGNGTRLTVT.